These T cell receptor beta chains were read from a single sample in a study of T cells in Graves' hyperthyroidism and ophthalmopathy. A single record per CDR3 protein comes from TCRdb applying MiXCR to the multiplex PCR reads. The table lists about 740,000 distinct CDR3 sequences, 12% to 15% of them singletons. The sample was blood. The receptors were sampled from a woman younger than 35 with Graves' hyperthyroidism. CDR3s include the opening cysteine and the closing phenylalanine or tryptophan. Each record gives: clone size, V gene, J gene, D gene, CDR3 DNA, CDR3 protein. D genes are given only for firm matches. Part of the rows lack a size; the others show once, few, many or a class for expanded clones.

-	TRBV18	TRBJ2-1	-	TGTGCCAGCTCGGGGGGGCCGGAGGGCGGGCAGTTCTTC	CASSGGPEGGQFF
-	TRBV7-2	TRBJ2-7	TRBD2	TGTGCCAGCAGCTTAGCGCTGGCGGGAGCGGTCTGGGAGCAGTACTTC	CASSLALAGAVWEQYF
many	TRBV7-2	TRBJ2-7	TRBD2	TGTGCCAGCAGCCCGGGGCGGGGGGCAGACTACGAGCAGTACTTC	CASSPGRGADYEQYF
few	TRBV29-1	TRBJ1-1	-	TGCAGCGCGGGGTTCGGTAACACTGAAGCTTTCTTT	CSAGFGNTEAFF
many	TRBV7-2	TRBJ1-6	-	TGTGCCAGCAGAACAGACAGGCATAATTCACCCCTCCACTTT	CASRTDRHNSPLHF
many	TRBV6-5	TRBJ2-5	-	TGTGCCAGCAGTTACTTTTGGGGCAGGTCAGAAGAGACCCAGTACTTC	CASSYFWGRSEETQYF
many	TRBV20-1	TRBJ2-3	-	TGCAGTGCTAGAGATGAGGCCACAGATACGCAGTATTTT	CSARDEATDTQYF
many	TRBV2	TRBJ2-1	TRBD1	TGTGCCAGCAGTGTGGAAGGGACAGACCAGTTCTTC	CASSVEGTDQFF
-	TRBV6-5	TRBJ2-5	TRBD2	TGTGCCAGCAGTGCCGGGGGGGAAGAGACCCAGTACTTC	CASSAGGEETQYF
many	TRBV12-3/TRBV12-4	TRBJ1-2	TRBD1	TGTGCCAGCAGGCCTAGACAGGGCCATGGCTACACCTTC	CASRPRQGHGYTF
many	TRBV11-2	TRBJ2-3	-	TGTGCCAGCAGCCCCCAGAGGGGGATAGATACGCAGTATTTT	CASSPQRGIDTQYF
many	TRBV18	TRBJ2-7	TRBD2	TGTGCCAGCTCACCACCGTCCGGGGGGTCGAGCTACGAGCAGTACTTC	CASSPPSGGSSYEQYF
many	TRBV7-2	TRBJ2-2	TRBD2	TGTGCCAGCAGCTTTATGGCGGGAGGGCGCGGGGAGCTGTTTTTT	CASSFMAGGRGELFF
-	TRBV24-1	TRBJ2-5	-	TGTGCCACCAGTGATTTGAGTCCAGAGACCCAGTACTTC	CATSDLSPETQYF
-	TRBV4-2	TRBJ2-5	-	TGTGCCAGCAGCCAAGATCAAGGGGTTCGGGAGACCCAGTACTTC	CASSQDQGVRETQYF
many	TRBV11-2	TRBJ2-1	TRBD1	TGTGCCAGCAGCTTAGTTGGGACAGGGAGGTGGATGGAGCAGTTCTTC	CASSLVGTGRWMEQFF
few	TRBV9	TRBJ2-7	-	TGTGCCAGCTCACCCGGGGCGTCTCCGTACGGGTACGAGCAGTACTTC	CASSPGASPYGYEQYF
-	TRBV9	TRBJ2-2	-	TGTGCCAGCAGCAGACAGGTATCGAACACCGGGGAGCTGTTTTTT	CASSRQVSNTGELFF
-	TRBV19	TRBJ2-7	-	TGTGCCAGTAGTGTTGCGGGGGCACCCGGGACAGGCGGATACGAGCAGTACTTC	CASSVAGAPGTGGYEQYF
many	TRBV15	TRBJ2-3	-	TGTGCCACCAGCCCGGGAGTTAGCACAGATACGCAGTATTTT	CATSPGVSTDTQYF
-	TRBV19	TRBJ2-2	-	TGTGCCAGTAGTATTACAGGGAACACCGGGGAGCTGTTTTTT	CASSITGNTGELFF
few	TRBV28	TRBJ2-1	-	TGTGCCAGCAGTTTATGGGGGGCCTACAATGAGCAGTTCTTC	CASSLWGAYNEQFF
many	TRBV12-3/TRBV12-4	TRBJ2-1	-	TGTGCCAGCACCGGGGCAGCAAGCTCCTACAATGAGCAGTTCTTC	CASTGAASSYNEQFF
-	TRBV5-5	TRBJ2-4	TRBD2	TGTGCCAGCAGCAGGGGACTAGCGGTAGCCAAAAACATTCAGTACTTC	CASSRGLAVAKNIQYF
-	TRBV27	TRBJ2-5	-	TGTGCCAGCAGTTCTTGGGACCCGTTAGAGACCCAGTACTTC	CASSSWDPLETQYF